Each of the 17 T cell receptor beta chains below was sequenced from the same sample in a study of T cell responses to AZD1222 COVID-19 vaccine. Clones were read by immunoSEQ multiplex PCR, and TCRdb kept only the in-frame ones, dropping some. The table has more than 150,000 clones, just over 85% seen once. The sample was peripheral blood, taken on day 0 of AZD1222 vaccination. All receptors derive from an adult in good health.

The chain joins TRBV12-3 or TRBV12-4 to TRBJ1-3; D not resolved. Deletions cut 6 bases from V and 8 bases from J, with 8 bases between. The CDR3 is made up of 11 amino acids. The DNA for the CDR3 is TGTGCCAGCAGCCCTATAGACACCATATATTTT. Residues: CASSPIDTIYF.

The rearrangement joins TRBV21-1 to TRBJ2-2; the table calls TRBD1, which could not be checked here. TRBV21-1 corresponds to a pseudogene. The CDR3 sequence is 17 residues long. CDR3 sequence reads: CASSRQAGTGNTGELFF. The CDR3 DNA reads TGTGCCAGCAGCAGACAAGCTGGGACAGGAAACACCGGGGAGCTGTTTTTT.

The chain has TRBV9 and TRBJ1-3; TRBD1 matches at 10 bases. Germline values: CDR1 SGDLS, CDR2 YYNGEE. This CDR3 is built from 17 residues. V lost 2 bases and J lost 0; bases outside the gene matches: 5. The CDR3 spells CASSVRDRGTSGNTIYF. CDR3 nucleotides: TGTGCCAGCAGCGTGCGGGACAGGGGTACCTCTGGAAACACCATATATTTT.

This chain uses TRBV27 with TRBJ2-1; TRBD2 matches 7 bases. Trimming cost V 4 bases and J 8 bases; bases outside gene matches: 2. The CDR3 is 12 residues long. Germline CDR1 and CDR2: MNHEY and SMNVEV (reference sequence). The CDR3 DNA reads as TGTGCCAGCAGTTCCGCGGGAGATGAGCAGTTCTTC. Amino acids: CASSSAGDEQFF.

J is TRBJ1-5 and V is TRBV4-1; maybe TRBD1 (6 bases). Trimming stripped 0 bases from V and 6 bases from J, with 18 bases between. The germline V gene encodes CDR1 MGHRA and CDR2 YSYEKL. The CDR3 is made up of 17 amino acids. CDR3 nucleotide sequence: TGCGCCAGCAGCCAAGACCTTCCCTCGGGGGCCAGTCAGCCCCAGCATTTT. As protein: CASSQDLPSGASQPQHF.

The chain is built from TRBV24-1 and TRBJ1-5; no clear D. The CDR3 spans 13 residues. V was shortened by 9 bases and J by 2 bases, with 10 bases between the two germline ends. Germline CDR1 is KGHDR and CDR2 is SFDVKD. CDR3 loop: CATARTGNQPQHF. CDR3 DNA sequence: TGTGCCACCGCGAGGACGGGCAATCAGCCCCAGCATTTT.

The rearrangement joins TRBV3-1 (or the pseudogene TRBV3-2) to TRBJ2-1, with TRBD2 identical over 9 bases. The junction had 5 bases not matched to a gene; V was cut back by 0 bases and J by 2 bases. This CDR3 spans 17 amino acids. Germline V gene sequence: CDR1 LGHDT, CDR2 YNNKEL (reference sequence). This chain's CDR3 is CASSQEGGGGAYNEQFF. The CDR3 coding sequence is TGTGCCAGCAGCCAAGAAGGAGGCGGGGGGGCCTACAATGAGCAGTTCTTC.

The V call is TRBV6-5, the J call TRBJ1-1; tentative D call: TRBD1 (5 bases). Germline values: CDR1 MNHEY, CDR2 SVGAGI. The V and J ends lost 6 bases and 3 bases respectively, with 14 bases between them. There are 14 residues in the CDR3. The CDR3 protein is CASRSDIGDTEAFF. The CDR3 DNA reads as TGTGCCAGCAGGTCCGACATAGGGGACACTGAAGCTTTCTTT.

The chain recombines TRBV28 with TRBJ1-6; D is ambiguous. This CDR3 region has 15 residues. Germline CDR1 and CDR2: MDHEN and SYDVKM. Trimming removed 7 bases from V and 10 bases from J, with 20 bases in between. The CDR3 DNA sequence: TGTGCCAGCATTAATCTCGATCGCGAGGGATCACCCCTCCACTTT. Protein: CASINLDREGSPLHF.

The rearrangement uses TRBV19 and TRBJ1-1; TRBD1 matches at 10 bases. Germline V lookup: CDR1 LNHDA, CDR2 SQIVND (reference sequence). V gave up 7 bases and J gave up 8 bases; unmatched junction bases: 19. The CDR3 sequence is 17 residues long. The CDR3 DNA sequence: TGTGCCAGTACCCCAACAAAGGGGTTGGGACAGGGGCCAGAAGCTTTCTTT. Protein: CASTPTKGLGQGPEAFF. Based on the CDR3 plus reference TRBV19 and TRBJ1-1, the full variable domain is DGGITQSPKYLFRKEGQNVTLSCEQNLNHDAMYWYRQDPGQGLRLIYYSQIVNDFQKGDIAEGYSVSREKKESFPLTVTSAQKNPTAFYLCASTPTKGLGQGPEAFFGQGTRLTVV.

The chain couples TRBV4-3 to TRBJ1-6; 9 bases match TRBD1. The CDR3 runs to 17 residues. From germline, CDR1 is LGHNA and CDR2 YSLEER. V was pared by 2 bases and J by 9 bases, with 11 bases of the junction left unmatched. The CDR3 reads CASSQRDRELVGSPLHF. The CDR3 DNA reads as TGCGCCAGCAGCCAACGGGACAGGGAATTGGTGGGTTCACCCCTCCACTTT.

V usage is TRBV28 and J usage is TRBJ1-2; 8 nucleotides agree with TRBD1. The CDR3 spans 15 residues. From germline, CDR1 is MDHEN and CDR2 SYDVKM. V lost 8 bases to trimming and J lost 4 bases; unmatched junction nucleotides: 12. CDR3 sequence reads: CASVAWPTGVYGYTF. CDR3 nucleotides: TGTGCCAGCGTAGCATGGCCGACAGGGGTCTATGGCTACACCTTC.

The CDR3 loop is CASSFRSGKQPQHF. The CDR3, as DNA: TGTGCCAGCAGCTTTCGATCAGGAAAACAGCCCCAGCATTTT. The J gene is TRBJ1-5, the V gene TRBV7-2; D is unresolved. The V end was cut by 3 bases, the J end by 7 bases, with 13 bases between. CDR1 is SGHTA, CDR2 FQGNSA, per germline. CDR3 length: 14 amino acids.

This clone was seen just once. The J gene is TRBJ2-6, the V gene TRBV3-1 (or the pseudogene TRBV3-2); 12 nucleotides line up with TRBD1. Looked up from germline, CDR1 is LGHDT and CDR2 is YNNKEL (reference sequence). V shed 7 bases and J 10 bases; nucleotides not matched to a gene: 5. This CDR3 has 14 residues. The CDR3 loop is CASTGDRGRNVLTF. CDR3 nucleotide sequence: TGTGCCAGCACCGGGGACAGGGGGCGAAACGTCCTGACTTTC.

About this clone itself: The sample carries other DNA sequences with the same CDR3. The DNA for the CDR3 is TGTGCCAGCTCACCGACAGGGGGCCAAGAGACCCAGTACTTC. The encoded protein is CASSPTGGQETQYF. The chain links TRBV18 to TRBJ2-5, with 9 nucleotides matching TRBD1. The CDR3 is made up of 14 amino acids. Losses at the gene ends were 3 bases for V and 1 base for J; bases not matched to a gene: 0. Germline V gives CDR1 KGHSH, CDR2 LQKENI.

CDR3 region: CASRMGLGQETQYF. In nucleotides, the CDR3 is TGTGCCAGCAGGATGGGACTAGGCCAAGAGACCCAGTACTTC. The V and J genes are TRBV11-2 and TRBJ2-5, with 8 bases that match TRBD2. V was clipped by 6 bases and J by 1 base; unmatched bases: 4. CDR1 SGHAT and CDR2 FQNNGV come from the germline V gene. This CDR3 has 14 amino acids.

This chain links TRBV9 with TRBJ2-7, with 8 bases lining up with TRBD2. The CDR3 extends over 15 amino acids. V lost 4 bases, J lost 3 bases, and 9 bases stayed unmatched. Germline CDR1 reads SGDLS; CDR2 reads YYNGEE. This chain's CDR3 is CASSSQPGTSYEQYF. The CDR3 DNA sequence: TGTGCCAGCAGCTCCCAACCAGGGACTAGCTACGAGCAGTACTTC.